This is a list of T cell receptor beta chains from one sample in a study of blood T cell repertoires in COVID-19. The assay was immunoSEQ multiplex PCR, and TCRdb's table has in-frame clones only and misses some. The table lists about 170,000 clones, approximately 85% of them singletons. What was sequenced was peripheral blood. The receptors were sampled from a man between 35 and 55 years old who had recovered from COVID-19. Both conserved end residues are part of each CDR3. The order of the fields is CDR3 protein, CDR3 DNA, D gene, clone size, J gene, V gene. A D gene is named only where the DNA matches it firmly. Clone size appears in some rows only: once, few, many, or a class for an expanded clone.

CDR3: CAWARTVYEQYF; DNA: TGTGCCTGGGCCCGGACAGTCTACGAGCAGTACTTC; D: NA; size: NA; J: TRBJ2-7; V: TRBV30
CDR3: CASSPRSGFRTLHF; DNA: TGTGCCAGCTCACCACGCTCAGGGTTTAGGACCCTCCACTTT; D: NA; size: NA; J: TRBJ1-6; V: TRBV18
CDR3: CASSAFLAGGTRELFF; DNA: TGTGCCAGCAGCGCCTTCCTAGCGGGGGGCACCCGGGAGCTGTTTTTT; D: TRBD2; size: NA; J: TRBJ2-2; V: TRBV5-4
CDR3: CASSLNPSGSYEQYF; DNA: TGTGCCAGCAGCTTAAATCCTAGCGGGAGCTACGAGCAGTACTTC; D: TRBD2; size: NA; J: TRBJ2-7; V: TRBV7-3
CDR3: CASSNWAVHHEQFF; DNA: TGTGCCAGCAGCAATTGGGCAGTACATCATGAGCAGTTCTTC; D: NA; size: once; J: TRBJ2-1; V: TRBV21-1
CDR3: CSVVYGTGDHEQYF; DNA: TGCAGCGTAGTCTATGGGACAGGAGACCACGAGCAGTACTTC; D: TRBD1; size: NA; J: TRBJ2-7; V: TRBV29-1
CDR3: CASSGEALVAGNTIYF; DNA: TGTGCCAGCAGCGGCGAGGCACTTGTTGCTGGAAACACCATATATTTT; D: NA; size: NA; J: TRBJ1-3; V: TRBV14
CDR3: CASSEEVRGVSPLHF; DNA: TGTGCCAGCAGTGAAGAAGTCCGGGGGGTTTCACCCCTCCACTTT; D: NA; size: few; J: TRBJ1-6; V: TRBV2
CDR3: CAASVNTEAFF; DNA: TGTGCCGCCTCAGTGAACACTGAAGCTTTCTTT; D: NA; size: once; J: TRBJ1-1; V: TRBV2
CDR3: CAISEVRQGNQPQHF; DNA: TGTGCCATCAGTGAAGTTCGGCAGGGGAATCAGCCCCAGCATTTT; D: NA; size: NA; J: TRBJ1-5; V: TRBV10-3
CDR3: CAWSSGYTEAFF; DNA: TGTGCCTGGAGTAGCGGTTACACTGAAGCTTTCTTT; D: NA; size: NA; J: TRBJ1-1; V: TRBV30
CDR3: CASSLGLGQGDTEAFF; DNA: TGTGCCAGCAGCCTCGGATTGGGACAGGGTGACACTGAAGCTTTCTTT; D: TRBD1; size: NA; J: TRBJ1-1; V: TRBV7-2
CDR3: CSASSGTGLEQFF; DNA: TGCAGTGCTAGTAGCGGGACAGGCCTTGAGCAGTTCTTC; D: NA; size: NA; J: TRBJ2-1; V: TRBV20-1
CDR3: CATEERAGGMHTEAFF; DNA: TGTGCCACCGAGGAAAGGGCAGGGGGCATGCACACTGAAGCTTTCTTT; D: TRBD1; size: NA; J: TRBJ1-1; V: TRBV19
CDR3: CASSQAWGLTGIEQYF; DNA: TGCGCCAGCAGCCAAGCTTGGGGATTGACAGGGATCGAGCAGTACTTC; D: TRBD1; size: NA; J: TRBJ2-7; V: TRBV4-3
CDR3: CASSTRRGRNQPQHF; DNA: TGTGCCAGCAGTACCCGTAGGGGAAGGAATCAGCCCCAGCATTTT; D: NA; size: NA; J: TRBJ1-5; V: TRBV6-5
CDR3: CASARVGAGETQYF; DNA: TGTGCCAGCGCTAGAGTAGGAGCTGGCGAGACCCAGTACTTC; D: NA; size: NA; J: TRBJ2-5; V: TRBV2
CDR3: CASSPRGETQYF; DNA: TGTGCCAGCAGCCCGCGAGGGGAGACCCAGTACTTC; D: NA; size: NA; J: TRBJ2-5; V: TRBV3-1/TRBV3-2
CDR3: CASSGRTGLTYEQYF; DNA: TGTGCCAGCAGTGGGAGGACAGGCCTTACCTACGAGCAGTACTTC; D: NA; size: NA; J: TRBJ2-7; V: TRBV27
CDR3: CASSRTSGSLSSYEQYF; DNA: TGTGCCAGCAGTCGGACTAGCGGGAGTCTTAGCTCCTACGAGCAGTACTTC; D: TRBD2; size: NA; J: TRBJ2-7; V: TRBV28
CDR3: CASSLTGIETQYF; DNA: TGTGCCAGCAGCCTGACAGGGATAGAGACCCAGTACTTC; D: TRBD1; size: NA; J: TRBJ2-5; V: TRBV5-6
CDR3: CASSQGGFTEAFF; DNA: TGTGCCAGCAGCCAAGGAGGATTCACTGAAGCTTTCTTT; D: NA; size: NA; J: TRBJ1-1; V: TRBV3-1/TRBV3-2
CDR3: CSVTRMDRGDAGELFF; DNA: TGCAGCGTCACCAGGATGGACAGGGGCGACGCCGGGGAGCTGTTTTTT; D: TRBD1; size: NA; J: TRBJ2-2; V: TRBV29-1
CDR3: CASSYGDRGSYEQYF; DNA: TGTGCCAGCAGTTACGGGGACAGAGGCTCCTACGAGCAGTACTTC; D: TRBD1; size: NA; J: TRBJ2-7; V: TRBV6-5
CDR3: CASSLIAGGHTDTQYF; DNA: TGTGCCAGCAGCCTTATAGCGGGAGGTCACACAGATACGCAGTATTTT; D: TRBD2; size: NA; J: TRBJ2-3; V: TRBV9
CDR3: CASSGPRSEFEQFF; DNA: TGTGCCAGCAGTGGTCCACGCAGCGAGTTTGAGCAGTTCTTC; D: NA; size: NA; J: TRBJ2-1; V: TRBV9
CDR3: CASSRDTYEQYF; DNA: TGTGCCAGCAGCCGGGACACCTACGAGCAGTACTTC; D: NA; size: NA; J: TRBJ2-7; V: TRBV3-1/TRBV3-2
CDR3: CASSQTDGYGTQYF; DNA: TGTGCCAGCAGCCAAACCGACGGGTATGGGACCCAGTACTTC; D: NA; size: NA; J: TRBJ2-5; V: TRBV3-1/TRBV3-2
CDR3: CASSPGGMDYGYTF; DNA: TGTGCCAGCAGCCCCGGCGGCATGGACTATGGCTACACCTTC; D: NA; size: NA; J: TRBJ1-2; V: TRBV5-4
CDR3: CASSFWTATGNTIYF; DNA: TGTGCCAGCAGTTTTTGGACAGCCACTGGAAACACCATATATTTT; D: NA; size: once; J: TRBJ1-3; V: TRBV6-2/TRBV6-3
CDR3: CASLQRSTGELFF; DNA: TGTGCCAGTCTTCAGAGGAGCACCGGGGAGCTGTTTTTT; D: NA; size: once; J: TRBJ2-2; V: TRBV28
CDR3: CASSQDSPVANTGELFF; DNA: TGCGCCAGCAGCCAAGACAGTCCAGTCGCGAACACCGGGGAGCTGTTTTTT; D: NA; size: NA; J: TRBJ2-2; V: TRBV4-3
CDR3: CASSHRQGNTEAFF; DNA: TGCGCCAGCAGCCACAGACAGGGGAACACTGAAGCTTTCTTT; D: TRBD1; size: once; J: TRBJ1-1; V: TRBV4-1
CDR3: CASRRDSSYNEQFF; DNA: TGTGCCAGCAGACGTGACAGCTCCTACAATGAGCAGTTCTTC; D: NA; size: once; J: TRBJ2-1; V: TRBV6-6
CDR3: CASSDQGTYEQYF; DNA: TGTGCCAGCAGTGATCAGGGAACCTACGAGCAGTACTTC; D: NA; size: few; J: TRBJ2-7; V: TRBV6-1
CDR3: CASSLRASGRASYEQYF; DNA: TGTGCCAGCAGTTTAAGGGCTAGCGGGAGGGCTAGCTACGAGCAGTACTTC; D: TRBD2; size: NA; J: TRBJ2-7; V: TRBV27
CDR3: CASSGQGVNTEAFF; DNA: TGTGCCAGCTCGGGACAGGGGGTGAACACTGAAGCTTTCTTT; D: TRBD1; size: NA; J: TRBJ1-1; V: TRBV3-1/TRBV3-2
CDR3: CASSSRTGGYGYTF; DNA: TGTGCCAGCAGCTCCCGGACAGGGGGCTATGGCTACACCTTC; D: TRBD1; size: NA; J: TRBJ1-2; V: TRBV7-2
CDR3: CASSSGVRYNSPLHF; DNA: TGTGCCAGCAGCTCAGGGGTCAGGTATAATTCACCCCTCCACTTT; D: NA; size: NA; J: TRBJ1-6; V: TRBV5-4
CDR3: CATSDLPAGELFF; DNA: TGTGCCACCAGTGATTTGCCGGCCGGGGAGCTGTTTTTT; D: NA; size: few; J: TRBJ2-2; V: TRBV24-1